The subject of this entry is one T cell receptor (beta chain). The target antigen is unknown. This entry is derived from a study of vaccination and CD4 T cells after COVID-19. Study-level findings and limits: Among those convalescent, a median approximately 83% of reactive clones emerged solely post-vaccination. A relatively small number of convalescent patients were studied, and no early post-infection timepoints were included.

Regarding treatment: approximately 9-day PBMC culture with coronavirus spike peptide pools or control peptides (ViraFEST assay). Germline V CDR1 and CDR2: SGHNT, YENEEA. The V gene end was trimmed by 4 bases and the J gene end by 6 bases; junction bases not matched to a gene: 6. The CDR3 runs 15 residues. Sequencing of the DNA from cultured CD4+ T cells was carried out with the Oncomine TCR Beta short-read assay. TCRdb fed the PCR reads into MiXCR, producing one record per CDR3 protein. The repertoire holds 20,000 to 30,000 distinct CDR3 sequences, with approximately 40% as singletons. Specimen: CD4+ T cells from blood, cultured in vitro. The V and J genes are TRBV11-3 and TRBJ2-2; TRBD1 aligns across 9 bases. The TCR sequence derives from a human donor who had recovered from COVID-19. CDR3 sequence (DNA): TGTGCCAGCAGCTCGGGACAGGGCTTCGCCGGGGAGCTGTTTTTT. Encoded protein: CASSSGQGFAGELFF. Full variable domain (missing parts from reference TRBV11-3 and TRBJ2-2): EAGVVQSPRYKIIEKKQPVAFWCNPISGHNTLYWYLQNLGQGPELLIRYENEEAVDDSQLPKDRFSAERLKGVDSTLKIQPAELGDSAVYLCASSSGQGFAGELFFGEGSRLTVL.